The 20 T cell receptor beta chains given below trace back to one sample, sequenced in a study of blood T cells in healthy people across ages. The use of a sample-barcoded 5' primer and a J-beta primer mix characterized a second PCR of roughly 7 to 11 cycles. Each CDR3 protein is one row after TCRdb ran MiXCR on the 5' RACE reads. The sample comprises 780,000 or so distinct CDR3 sequences, just under 25% of which are singletons, and approximately 3.7% rests with the top ten. The same data also went into a second study, on T cells of mothers and their children.

The sample comprised blood. These receptors originate from a boy younger than 18 in good health.

The V call is TRBV10-2, the J call TRBJ2-5; D is possibly TRBD2 (7 bases). TRBJ2-1 matches the DNA end more closely, so the J call is doubtful. The CDR3 loop spans 14 amino acids. Germline loops: CDR1 WSHSY, CDR2 SAAADI. CDR3 DNA sequence: TGCGCCAGCAGTGGCGTCGGGGGGCTCGATGAGCAGTTCTTC. Protein product: CASSGVGGLDEQFF.

J is TRBJ2-4 and V is TRBV5-1; 7 bases fit TRBD2. The CDR3 has 15 amino acids. The V segment lost 2 bases and the J segment 5 bases; nucleotides outside the gene matches: 7. Germline loops: CDR1 SGHRS, CDR2 YFSETQ. The CDR3 reads CASSFGRESENIQYF. As DNA, the CDR3 is TGCGCCAGCAGCTTTGGGCGGGAGAGCGAAAACATTCAGTACTTC.

The chain carries TRBV5-1 and TRBJ1-4; 7 positions match TRBD1. This CDR3 spans 16 amino acids. J lost 4 bases, V lost 4 bases, and 10 bases had no gene match. Germline loops: CDR1 SGHRS, CDR2 YFSETQ. In DNA, the CDR3 is TGCGCCAGCAGCGCCGATGTCGGACAGGTTAATGAAAAACTGTTTTTT. The encoded protein is CASSADVGQVNEKLFF.

The V gene is TRBV27, the J gene TRBJ2-4, with 9 positions matching TRBD1. V lost 3 bases and J lost 1; bases outside the gene matches: 1. From germline, CDR1 is MNHEY and CDR2 SMNVEV (reference sequence). CDR3 length equals 15 residues. The chain's CDR3 is CASSFDRGAKNIQYF. DNA of the CDR3: TGTGCCAGCAGTTTCGACAGGGGGGCCAAAAACATTCAGTACTTC.

Many counts were recorded for this clonotype. The genes are TRBV2 and TRBJ2-1; D gene uncertain. Trimming shortened V by 2 bases and J by 0 bases, and 5 bases separated the two germline ends. The CDR3 extends over 14 amino acids. CDR1 and CDR2 (germline): SNHLY, FYNNEI. CDR3 loop: CASSETVSYNEQFF. The CDR3 nucleotides read TGTGCCAGCAGTGAAACAGTCTCCTACAATGAGCAGTTCTTC.

This chain links TRBV27 with TRBJ1-5; D remains unclear. This CDR3 region has 14 residues. The V end lost 6 bases, the J end lost 2 bases, and 11 bases lay between the germline ends. Per the germline V gene, CDR1 is MNHEY and CDR2 is SMNVEV (reference sequence). For the CDR3, the DNA is TGTGCCAGCAGCCAGCTTGGGGGCAATCAGCCCCAGCATTTT. Residues: CASSQLGGNQPQHF.

The CDR3 reads CASSVAGVAETQYF. CDR3 coding DNA: TGTGCCAGCAGCGTCGCGGGGGTGGCAGAGACCCAGTACTTC. The V gene is TRBV2, the J gene TRBJ2-1; TRBD2 agrees at 7 bases. The DNA end lines up better with TRBJ2-5; the J call may be wrong. The CDR3 loop spans 14 amino acids. Germline CDR1 SNHLY, CDR2 FYNNEI.

Comments on this clonotype: Sequence at one end of the junction differs from germline and may be a read error. The chain carries TRBV6-6 and TRBJ1-1, with a tentative D call TRBD1 (6 bases). The germline CDR1 and CDR2 sequences are MNHNY and SVGAGI (reference sequence). There are 14 residues in the CDR3. The CDR3 sequence: CAGRPQGWNTEAFF. The CDR3 DNA sequence: TGTGCCGGCAGACCTCAGGGGTGGAACACTGAAGCTTTCTTT.

This clonotype came up a few times. V gene TRBV5-6 combines with J gene TRBJ2-5; a weak D match, TRBD1 (5 bases). The end of the DNA fits TRBJ2-7 better, so the J call may be wrong. This CDR3 is 12 amino acids long. Germline V lookup: CDR1 SGHDT, CDR2 YYEEEE. CDR3: CASSTDSDEQYF. The CDR3 nucleotides are TGTGCCAGCAGCACCGACAGCGACGAGCAGTACTTC.

The CDR3 nucleotides read TGTGCCAGCAGCTTGAAGGGGGCCAACGTCCTGACTTTC. Its translation: CASSLKGANVLTF. This sequence joins TRBV5-6 and TRBJ2-6; D gene unclear. Trimming stripped 1 base from V and 4 bases from J, with 3 bases between. The V gene's germline CDR1 is SGHDT and CDR2 YYEEEE. The length of the CDR3 is 13 residues.

This clonotype has just a few counts. The chain joins TRBV25-1 to TRBJ2-5, with TRBD1 matching over 9 bases. The DNA end is a closer match to TRBJ2-7, so the J assignment may be wrong. Germline CDR1 MGHDK, CDR2 SYGVNS. The CDR3 is made up of 14 amino acids. CDR3 sequence reads: CASSGRDRAHEQYF. CDR3 nucleotide sequence: TGTGCCAGCAGTGGCCGGGACAGGGCCCACGAGCAGTACTTC.

The chain recombines TRBV7-3 with TRBJ2-1, with 16 positions matching TRBD2. The CDR3 totals 19 residues. The V and J ends lost 1 base and 8 bases, in that order; junction bases with no gene match: 11. Per germline, CDR1 SGHTA and CDR2 FQGTGA. This CDR3 is CASSLSPGLAGGGDDEQFF. DNA for the CDR3: TGTGCCAGCAGCTTAAGTCCGGGACTAGCGGGAGGGGGTGACGATGAGCAGTTCTTC.

V gene TRBV29-1 combines with J gene TRBJ2-2, with 7 bases lining up with TRBD1. Trimming took 6 bases from V and 2 from J; bases not matched to a gene: 6. The CDR3 loop spans 14 amino acids. Germline values: CDR1 SQVTM, CDR2 ANQGSEA. Here the CDR3 DNA reads TGCAGCGTACTGACAGGGCGTAACACCGGGGAGCTGTTTTTT. Translating gives CSVLTGRNTGELFF.

The chain is built from TRBV5-1 and TRBJ2-5, with D tentatively TRBD2 (5 bases). From germline, CDR1 is SGHRS and CDR2 YFSETQ. CDR3 length equals 13 residues. Trimming pared 7 bases from V and 4 bases from J, leaving 14 bases between. The CDR3 sequence is CASVLEEGETQYF. In DNA, the CDR3 is TGCGCCAGCGTTCTGGAAGAGGGAGAGACCCAGTACTTC.

The chain has TRBV28 and TRBJ1-1; 8 bases agree with TRBD1. Losses at the gene ends were 1 base for V and 3 bases for J; bases not matched to a gene: 7. The CDR3 is 16 amino acids. Germline V gene sequence: CDR1 MDHEN, CDR2 SYDVKM. Here the CDR3 reads CASSLFETGDDTEAFF. In DNA form, the CDR3 reads TGTGCCAGCAGTTTATTTGAGACAGGGGATGACACTGAAGCTTTCTTT.

The genes are TRBV28 and TRBJ1-4, with D tentatively TRBD1 (5 bases). This CDR3 comprises 15 residues. Germline V gene lookup returns CDR1 MDHEN and CDR2 SYDVKM. Trimming stripped 3 bases from V and 8 bases from J, with 16 bases between. CDR3 in amino acids: CASSFLGQPQEKLFF. CDR3 coding DNA: TGTGCCAGCAGTTTTTTGGGGCAGCCCCAAGAAAAACTGTTTTTT.

In DNA, the CDR3 is TGTGCCAGCAGCGTAGCTGGGACAGGGGGGACCCAGTACTTC. Protein product: CASSVAGTGGTQYF. The chain uses TRBV9 and TRBJ2-5, with 11 positions matching TRBD1. In germline, CDR1 is SGDLS, CDR2 YYNGEE. After removal of 0 bases from V and 7 bases from J, the junction contained 2 bases not matched to a gene. The CDR3 loop spans 14 amino acids. The full variable domain, in which reference TRBV9 and TRBJ2-5 provide the parts outside the CDR3, is DSGVTQTPKHLITATGQRVTLRCSPRSGDLSVYWYQQSLDQGLQFLIQYYNGEERAKGNILERFSAQQFPDLHSELNLSSLELGDSALYFCASSVAGTGGTQYFGPGTRLLVL.

The chain couples TRBV5-5 to TRBJ2-4; D is uncertain. V dropped 4 bases and J dropped 0 bases, with 11 bases sitting between them. There are 15 residues in the CDR3. Germline V gives CDR1 SGHKS, CDR2 YYEKEE (reference sequence). This chain's CDR3 is CASSPGRLAKNIQYF. The CDR3 coding sequence is TGTGCCAGCAGCCCGGGCAGACTAGCCAAAAACATTCAGTACTTC.

In its sample, this clonotype was seen a few times. The chain joins TRBV18 to TRBJ1-1, with D possibly TRBD1 on 5 matching bases. The CDR3 runs 14 residues. Trimming stripped 0 bases from V and 8 bases from J, with 13 bases between. Germline V CDR1 and CDR2: KGHSH, LQKENI. The CDR3 DNA reads TGTGCCAGCTCACCACCGATCACCGGGACGGAAGCTTTCTTT. This encodes CASSPPITGTEAFF.

The rearrangement joins TRBV28 to TRBJ2-2; TRBD2 might be the D (7 bases). Germline-derived CDR1 and CDR2 are MDHEN and SYDVKM. The V gene lost 3 bases and the J gene lost 4 bases, with 15 bases spanning the gap. The length of the CDR3 is 16 residues. The CDR3 coding sequence is TGTGCCAGCAGTTTTTTTTTGCGGGGGCCCACCGGGGAGCTGTTTTTT. It codes for CASSFFLRGPTGELFF.